This TCR beta chain stems from a study of PD-1 blockade in mismatch repair-deficient tumors. Overall study context: Enrolled about 2013-2016, patients had progressing, pretreated mismatch repair-deficient cancers of 11 to 13 types.

Germline values: CDR1 WSHSY, CDR2 SAAADI. J lost 0 bases, V lost 4 bases, and 4 bases had no gene match. The CDR3 is 17 residues long. The study, taken as a whole, reports: Rapid post-treatment expansion, then contraction, generally preceding radiologic response, marked tumor-resident clones.

Worth noting for this clone: Its antigen remains unidentified.

The table came from immunoSEQ multiplex PCR; TCRdb's copy has only in-frame clones and leaves some out. The data hold 120,000 or so clones, with roughly 90% observed a single time. TCRs were sequenced from a few patients responding to pembrolizumab. The sequenced sample was peripheral blood, obtained approximately 72 weeks after starting pembrolizumab. This TCR was recovered from an adult with mismatch repair-deficient cancer. The chain links TRBV10-2 to TRBJ2-1; 12 nucleotides line up with TRBD2. CDR3 amino acids: CASSGTSGRSSYNEQFF. CDR3 nucleotide sequence: TGCGCCAGCAGTGGTACTAGCGGGAGGAGCTCCTACAATGAGCAGTTCTTC.